Given below is one T cell receptor beta chain in context. This sample was included in a study of shared T cell receptors in the human thymus. The table came from immunoSEQ multiplex PCR; TCRdb's copy has only in-frame clones and leaves some out. The repertoire consists of 500,000 to 850,000 clones, with around 87% occurring once and the leading ten covering 0.0094%. CDR3 length: 16 residues. V lost 0 bases and J lost 3; bases outside the gene matches: 7. Per the germline V gene, CDR1 is MNHNS and CDR2 is SASEGT. The same data also contributed to another study, on human thymus T cells. In that study: Thymic material originated from resections removed in the course of corrective heart surgery.

The V call is TRBV6-1, the J call TRBJ2-7, with TRBD1 matching over 8 bases. This clonotype originated in a boy under two years old with a congenital heart defect. Material: thymocytes. As DNA, the CDR3 is TGTGCCAGCAGTGAAGCTGGGACAGGCAAACTCTACGAGCAGTACTTC. Translation: CASSEAGTGKLYEQYF.